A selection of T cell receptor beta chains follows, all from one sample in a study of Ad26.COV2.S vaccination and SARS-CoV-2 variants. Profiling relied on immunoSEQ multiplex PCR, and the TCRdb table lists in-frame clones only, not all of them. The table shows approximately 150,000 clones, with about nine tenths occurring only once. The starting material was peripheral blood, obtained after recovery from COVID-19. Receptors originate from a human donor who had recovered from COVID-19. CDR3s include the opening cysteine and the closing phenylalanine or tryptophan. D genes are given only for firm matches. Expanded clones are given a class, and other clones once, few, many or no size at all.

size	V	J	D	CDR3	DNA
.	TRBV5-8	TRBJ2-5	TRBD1	CASSPELTGQETQYF	TGTGCCAGCAGCCCGGAACTGACAGGGCAAGAGACCCAGTACTTC
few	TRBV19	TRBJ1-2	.	CASSPGQYYGYTF	TGTGCCAGTAGTCCCGGACAGTACTATGGCTACACCTTC
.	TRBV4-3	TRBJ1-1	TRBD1	CASSSRQGSTEAFF	TGCGCCAGCAGCTCCAGACAGGGGAGCACTGAAGCTTTCTTT
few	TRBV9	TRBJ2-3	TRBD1	CASSTQGHTDTQYF	TGTGCCAGCAGCACACAGGGGCACACAGATACGCAGTATTTT
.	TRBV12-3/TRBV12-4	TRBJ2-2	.	CASSLVPGELFF	TGTGCCAGCAGTTTAGTTCCCGGGGAGCTGTTTTTT
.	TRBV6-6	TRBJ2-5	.	CASSYGEETQYF	TGTGCCAGCAGTTATGGAGAGGAGACCCAGTACTTC
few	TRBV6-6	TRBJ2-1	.	CASNLRGSDYNEQFF	TGTGCCAGCAACCTTAGGGGAAGCGACTACAATGAGCAGTTCTTC
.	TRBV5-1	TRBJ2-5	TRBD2	CASSPERGGLQETQYF	TGCGCCAGCAGCCCCGAGCGGGGGGGATTACAAGAGACCCAGTACTTC
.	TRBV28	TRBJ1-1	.	CASSAPLNTEAFF	TGTGCCAGCAGTGCCCCTTTGAACACTGAAGCTTTCTTT
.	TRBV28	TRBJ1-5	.	CASRGVQTNQPQHF	TGTGCCAGCAGGGGCGTACAGACCAATCAGCCCCAGCATTTT
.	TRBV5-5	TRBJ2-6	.	CASSLVQGFNSGANVLTF	TGTGCCAGCAGCTTGGTGCAGGGATTCAACTCTGGGGCCAACGTCCTGACTTTC